This T cell receptor beta chain was documented in a study of cytomegalovirus exposure and HLA in healthy donors. Study in general: One earlier analysis, a look at 180 million or so T cells, found some 100 million unique TCR beta sequences. When 350 to 400 donors were genotyped, roughly 82% of them were found to fall in the Caucasian-associated ancestry cluster.

In its sample, this clone was seen a few times. Its antigen is not identified. Findings and caveats of the study: TCR beta chains numbering some 160 were designated cytomegalovirus-associated.

With 60 Vbeta and 13 Jbeta primers, the PCR was carried out. Per the original methods: The authors later counted 75 million to 90 million unique TCR beta chains, some 12 million of them shared. TCRdb's copy holds only in-frame clones and misses some; the assay was immunoSEQ multiplex PCR. The DNA was the basis for D and trimming; V, J and clone size are from that table. The data show approximately 70,000 clones, over 60% seen once. CDR1 and CDR2 from the germline V gene are SEHNR and FQNEAQ (reference sequence). V was trimmed by 2 bases and J by 8 bases, leaving 12 bases between them. The CDR3 runs to 13 residues.

The sequence derives from a man aged 35-49 years in good health and CMV-seropositive. The V and J genes are TRBV7-9 and TRBJ1-1; TRBD1 might be the D (6 bases). Sample: PBMCs. CDR3 region: CASSLWGQPEAFF. CDR3 DNA sequence: TGTGCCAGCAGCTTATGGGGGCAGCCGGAAGCTTTCTTT.